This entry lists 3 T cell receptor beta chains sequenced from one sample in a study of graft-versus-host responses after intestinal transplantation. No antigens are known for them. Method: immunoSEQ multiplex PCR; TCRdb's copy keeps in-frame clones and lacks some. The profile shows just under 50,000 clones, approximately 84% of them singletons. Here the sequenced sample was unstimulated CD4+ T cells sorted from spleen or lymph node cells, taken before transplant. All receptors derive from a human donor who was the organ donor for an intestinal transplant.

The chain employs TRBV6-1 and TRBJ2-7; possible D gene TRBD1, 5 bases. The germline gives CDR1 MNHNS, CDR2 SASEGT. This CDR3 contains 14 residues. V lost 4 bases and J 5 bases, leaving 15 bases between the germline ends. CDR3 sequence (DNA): TGTGCCAGCAGTGTATGGGGCAGAGAGAACGAGCAGTACTTC. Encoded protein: CASSVWGRENEQYF.

In DNA form, the CDR3 reads TGTGCCAGCTCACGACAGTCTAACTATGGCTACACCTTC. It codes for CASSRQSNYGYTF. V and J are TRBV9 and TRBJ1-2, with a tentative D call TRBD1 (5 bases). There are 13 residues in the CDR3. From germline, CDR1 is SGDLS and CDR2 YYNGEE. The germline V and J ends were trimmed by 7 bases and 0 bases, with 10 bases remaining between them. Variable domain in full (rest from reference TRBV9 and TRBJ1-2): DSGVTQTPKHLITATGQRVTLRCSPRSGDLSVYWYQQSLDQGLQFLIQYYNGEERAKGNILERFSAQQFPDLHSELNLSSLELGDSALYFCASSRQSNYGYTFGSGTRLTVV.

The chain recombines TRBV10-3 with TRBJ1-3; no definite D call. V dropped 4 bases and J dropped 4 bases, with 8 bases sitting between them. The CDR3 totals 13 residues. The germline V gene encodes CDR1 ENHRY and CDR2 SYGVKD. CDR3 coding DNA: TGTGCCATCAGTGGGGGTGTAGGAAACACCATATATTTT. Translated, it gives CAISGGVGNTIYF.